The 5 T cell receptor beta chains reported below all come from one sample, sequenced in a study of blood T cell repertoires in COVID-19. Clones were sequenced by immunoSEQ multiplex PCR, and TCRdb holds only the in-frame ones, with some missing. Among some 270,000 clones listed, more than 65% were seen once. Sequencing used PBMCs or T cells enriched from blood (not recorded which). These TCRs come from a man aged 50 to 60 who had recovered from COVID-19.

This clone has only one observation. The V call is TRBV3-1 (or the pseudogene TRBV3-2), the J call TRBJ2-1; 7 nucleotides agree with TRBD2. In germline, CDR1 is LGHDT, CDR2 YNNKEL (reference sequence). J lost 4 bases, V lost 3 bases, and 9 bases had no gene match. This CDR3 region has 16 residues. The CDR3 coding sequence is TGTGCCAGCAGCCACACGACGGTCGGGGGGTACAATGAGCAGTTCTTC. Amino acids: CASSHTTVGGYNEQFF.

This clone was recorded once. The chain is built from TRBV27 and TRBJ1-6; TRBD1 matches 7 bases. This CDR3 is 17 amino acids long. Germline loops: CDR1 MNHEY, CDR2 SMNVEV (reference sequence). J lost 10 bases, V lost 3 bases, and 15 bases had no gene match. The CDR3 coding sequence is TGTGCCAGCAGTTTGCCCCGACAGGGCATGGTAGGATCACCCCTCCACTTT. Its translation is CASSLPRQGMVGSPLHF.

The V gene is TRBV5-5, the J gene TRBJ1-5; D may be TRBD1 (5 bases). Germline V CDR1 and CDR2: SGHKS, YYEKEE (reference sequence). There are 15 residues in the CDR3. V was pared by 0 bases and J by 8 bases, with 15 bases between. The CDR3 DNA is TGTGCCAGCAGCTTGGAGGTCGCGGGGCGAAAGCCCCAGCATTTT. It encodes CASSLEVAGRKPQHF.

The gene calls are TRBV10-3 and TRBJ1-1; a possible D gene is TRBD1 (5 bases). The V and J ends lost 10 bases and 3 bases respectively, with 15 bases between them. Germline values: CDR1 ENHRY, CDR2 SYGVKD. CDR3 length equals 13 residues. CDR3 residues: CATSRSRDTEAFF. DNA for the CDR3: TGTGCCACCTCCCGCTCCAGGGACACTGAAGCTTTCTTT.

This clone has only a few counts. The gene calls are TRBV4-3 and TRBJ1-2, with a possible D match to TRBD1 (5 bases). The germline gives CDR1 LGHNA, CDR2 YSLEER. Trimming removed 0 bases at V and 8 bases at J, with 10 bases between. The CDR3 is made up of 13 amino acids. CDR3 region: CASSQDRGRGYTF. The CDR3, as DNA: TGCGCCAGCAGCCAAGATCGGGGGAGGGGCTACACCTTC.